This entry lists 13 T cell receptor beta chains sequenced from one sample in a study of beta chain features in type 1 diabetes. Findings of the study overall: Significant though moderate, a shortening of TCRB CDR3s appeared in all four CD4+ subsets of Type 1 diabetes patients.

What was sequenced were expressed TCRB transcripts, since all of the isolated RNA had been reverse transcribed. The method was immunoSEQ multiplex PCR; TCRdb's version includes in-frame clones alone and lacks a portion of them. Of approximately 170,000 clones listed, roughly 8% are singletons. For these TCRs, the target antigens are not known. Sequenced input: central memory CD4+ T cells from blood. The receptors derive from a man aged 18-30 years with type 1 diabetes.

This clone was counted between two and nine times. The CDR3 loop is CASSVTGNGYTIYF. The CDR3 DNA reads TGTGCCAGCAGCGTGACAGGGAACGGGTACACCATATATTTT. This chain connects TRBV7-2 to TRBJ1-3, with 7 bases matching TRBD1. The J segment lost 8 bases and the V segment lost 5 bases, leaving 9 bases of the junction unmatched. CDR1 and CDR2 from the germline V gene are SGHTA and FQGNSA. The CDR3 sequence is 14 residues long.

The chain combines TRBV29-1 with TRBJ2-3, with TRBD2 matching 9 bases. V shed 5 bases, J shed 2 bases, and the junction held 8 bases outside the gene matches. CDR3 length: 15 amino acids. Germline CDR1 reads SQVTM; CDR2 reads ANQGSEA. The CDR3 sequence: CSVNWAGGNTDTQYF. The CDR3 DNA reads TGCAGCGTTAATTGGGCGGGGGGGAACACAGATACGCAGTATTTT.

The rearrangement uses TRBV7-9 and TRBJ2-2; perhaps TRBD2 as D (5 bases). This CDR3 is 15 amino acids long. Germline V gene lookup returns CDR1 SEHNR and CDR2 FQNEAQ (reference sequence). The V and J ends lost 2 bases and 4 bases respectively, with 11 bases between them. CDR3 nucleotides: TGTGCCAGCAGCTTATCCGAGGGTGCCACCGGGGAGCTGTTTTTT. It encodes CASSLSEGATGELFF.

This clone was observed a few times. The chain has TRBV4-3 and TRBJ1-1; 7 nucleotides line up with TRBD1. Losses at the gene ends were 3 bases for V and 8 bases for J; bases not matched to a gene: 18. Germline CDR1 reads LGHNA; CDR2 reads YSLEER. There are 17 residues in the CDR3. The CDR3 DNA follows: TGCGCCAGCAGCCAGGTTCCGCGCTCGCGGACAGGAGGGGAAGCTTTCTTT. Protein product: CASSQVPRSRTGGEAFF.

This clone was seen a handful of times. This chain connects TRBV5-6 to TRBJ1-6; possible D gene TRBD1, 6 bases. This CDR3 contains 17 residues. V was trimmed by 4 bases and J by 0 bases, leaving 14 bases between them. Germline assignment: CDR1 SGHDT and CDR2 YYEEEE. The chain's CDR3 is CASSALDSSSYNSPLHF. Here the CDR3 DNA reads TGTGCCAGCAGCGCCTTGGACAGTAGCTCCTATAATTCACCCCTCCACTTT.

This clone was seen a handful of times. J is TRBJ2-1 and V is TRBV28; 11 nucleotides align to TRBD2. Germline V gives CDR1 MDHEN, CDR2 SYDVKM. The J segment lost 6 bases and the V segment lost 6 bases, leaving 13 bases of the junction unmatched. The CDR3 runs 17 residues. In nucleotides, the CDR3 is TGTGCCAGCAGACCCGAGAACCGACTAGCGGGGACCAATGAGCAGTTCTTC. Residues: CASRPENRLAGTNEQFF.

This clone has more than one count but fewer than ten. The V call is TRBV4-2, the J call TRBJ2-5; 12 bases align to TRBD2. This CDR3 has 14 amino acids. Germline lookup yields CDR1 LGHNA and CDR2 YNFKEQ. With V trimmed by 3 bases and J by 5 bases, 1 base remained unmatched. This CDR3 reads CASSQGTSGETQYF. The CDR3 DNA reads as TGTGCCAGCAGCCAGGGGACTAGCGGGGAGACCCAGTACTTC.

The chain employs TRBV5-1 and TRBJ1-1, with a tentative D call TRBD1 (6 bases). Per germline, CDR1 SGHRS and CDR2 YFSETQ. Deletions cut 4 bases from V and 2 bases from J, with 12 bases between. CDR3 length: 14 amino acids. The DNA of the CDR3 is TGCGCCAGCAGCGGTCCCGGGACAAACACTGAAGCTTTCTTT. This translates into CASSGPGTNTEAFF.

The CDR3 is CASSPGQGEAFF. For the CDR3, the DNA is TGTGCCAGCTCACCCGGACAGGGCGAAGCTTTCTTT. The chain uses TRBV18 and TRBJ1-1; 8 positions agree with TRBD1. J lost 8 bases, V lost 3 bases, and 2 bases had no gene match. CDR1 KGHSH and CDR2 LQKENI come from the germline V gene. The CDR3 sequence is 12 residues long.

The genes are TRBV13 and TRBJ2-2; 7 nucleotides align to TRBD1. Germline CDR1 is PRHDT and CDR2 is FYEKMQ (reference sequence). J was trimmed by 5 bases and V by 6 bases; bases with no gene match: 3. The CDR3 length is 13 residues. In nucleotides, the CDR3 is TGTGCCAGCAGGGCGACAGGGACCGGGGAGCTGTTTTTT. Translated: CASRATGTGELFF. The whole variable domain, remainder taken from reference TRBV13 and TRBJ2-2, is AAGVIQSPRHLIKEKRETATLKCYPIPRHDTVYWYQQGPGQDPQFLISFYEKMQSDKGSIPDRFSAQQFSDYHSELNMSSLELGDSALYFCASRATGTGELFFGEGSRLTVL.

There are a few counts of this clone. The chain links TRBV7-9 to TRBJ2-3; perhaps TRBD1 as D (6 bases). The CDR3 loop spans 14 amino acids. V was shortened by 1 base and J by 1 base, with 6 bases between the two germline ends. The germline gives CDR1 SEHNR, CDR2 FQNEAQ (reference sequence). The CDR3 sequence: CASSLDRGTDTQYF. In DNA, the CDR3 is TGTGCCAGCAGCTTAGACAGGGGCACAGATACGCAGTATTTT. The whole variable domain, remainder taken from reference TRBV7-9 and TRBJ2-3, is DTGVSQNPRHKITKRGQNVTFRCDPISEHNRLYWYRQTLGQGPEFLTYFQNEAQLEKSRLLSDRFSAERPKGSFSTLEIQRTEQGDSAMYLCASSLDRGTDTQYFGPGTRLTVL.

This clone was detected a few times. The V and J genes are TRBV23-1 and TRBJ2-7, with 10 bases aligning to TRBD1. TRBV23-1 is filed as an ORF, its function uncertain. This CDR3 is 14 amino acids long. The trim removed 2 bases at V and 3 bases at J, leaving 1 base unmatched. CDR3 region: CASSQGTGDYEQYF. CDR3 coding DNA: TGCGCCAGCAGTCAAGGGACAGGGGACTACGAGCAGTACTTC.

This clone was seen a few times. The gene calls are TRBV7-2 and TRBJ1-2; D might be TRBD1 (6 bases). The ends were cut back, 1 base at V and 3 bases at J, with 9 bases in the middle. Germline V gene sequence: CDR1 SGHTA, CDR2 FQGNSA. The CDR3 loop spans 14 amino acids. CDR3 sequence: CASSLDGTHYGYTF. CDR3 bases: TGTGCCAGCAGCTTAGATGGGACACACTATGGCTACACCTTC.